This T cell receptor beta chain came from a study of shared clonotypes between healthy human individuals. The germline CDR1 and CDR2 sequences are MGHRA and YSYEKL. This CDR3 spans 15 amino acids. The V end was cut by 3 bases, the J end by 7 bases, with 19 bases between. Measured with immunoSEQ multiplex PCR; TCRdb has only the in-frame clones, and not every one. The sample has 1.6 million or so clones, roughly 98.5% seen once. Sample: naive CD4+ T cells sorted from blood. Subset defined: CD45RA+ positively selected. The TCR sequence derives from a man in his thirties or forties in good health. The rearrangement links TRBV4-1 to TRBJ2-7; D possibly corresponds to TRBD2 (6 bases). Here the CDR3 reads CASSHPSGQPWEQYF. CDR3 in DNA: TGCGCCAGCAGCCACCCCAGCGGGCAGCCTTGGGAGCAGTACTTC.